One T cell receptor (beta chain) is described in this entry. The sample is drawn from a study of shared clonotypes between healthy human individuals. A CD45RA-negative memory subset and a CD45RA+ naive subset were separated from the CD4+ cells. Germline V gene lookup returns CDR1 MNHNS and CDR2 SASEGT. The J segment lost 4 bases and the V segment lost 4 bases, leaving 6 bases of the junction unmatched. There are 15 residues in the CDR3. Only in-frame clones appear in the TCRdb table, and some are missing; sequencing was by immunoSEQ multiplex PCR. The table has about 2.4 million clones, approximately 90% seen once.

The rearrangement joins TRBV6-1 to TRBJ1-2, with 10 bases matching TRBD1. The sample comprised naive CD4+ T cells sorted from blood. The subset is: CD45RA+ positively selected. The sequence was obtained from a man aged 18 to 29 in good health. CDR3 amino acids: CASSGRDRGSYGYTF. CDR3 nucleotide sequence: TGTGCCAGCAGTGGCCGGGACAGGGGAAGCTATGGCTACACCTTC.